The 16 T cell receptor beta chains in this list originate from one sample, sequenced in a study of T cells in Graves' hyperthyroidism and ophthalmopathy. RNA transcripts yielded amplified TCR beta CDR3 regions. Carried out on the TCR CDR3, a first-round RT-PCR used the HTBI primer set. In TCRdb, the multiplex PCR reads were re-called with MiXCR into one record per CDR3 protein. The sample carries 200,000 to 250,000 distinct CDR3 sequences, about 15% recorded once. Sequenced input: blood. The receptors come from a woman between 18 and 29 years old with Graves' ophthalmopathy.

This clonotype was detected ten times or more. A read error may be the cause here, since a much bigger clone is one base away. This CDR3 is CASSWAGGRNTEAFF. In DNA form, the CDR3 reads TGTGCCAGCTCATGGGCAGGGGGTAGGAACACTGAAGCTTTCTTT. The V gene is TRBV18, the J gene TRBJ1-1; 7 nucleotides line up with TRBD1. The CDR3 sequence is 15 residues long. V shed 5 bases, J shed 1 base, and the junction held 7 bases outside the gene matches. Germline CDR1 and CDR2: KGHSH and LQKENI.

V and J are TRBV30 and TRBJ2-7; D not resolved. The CDR3 sequence is 12 residues long. Trimming removed 4 bases from V and 0 bases from J, with 7 bases in between. CDR1 and CDR2 from the germline V gene are GTSNPN and SVGIG (reference sequence). The CDR3 here is CAWNSNSYEQYF. CDR3 bases: TGTGCCTGGAATAGCAACTCCTACGAGCAGTACTTC.

This clonotype was counted many times. This rearrangement joins TRBV20-1 to TRBJ1-1; possibly TRBD1 for D (5 bases). Trimming shortened V by 0 bases and J by 0 bases, and 11 bases separated the two germline ends. The CDR3 has 15 residues. Germline loops: CDR1 DFQATT, CDR2 SNEGSKA (reference sequence). The CDR3 DNA sequence: TGCAGTGCTAGAGATCCGGAGGGGCTGAACACTGAAGCTTTCTTT. It codes for CSARDPEGLNTEAFF.

This clonotype was observed at least ten times. This chain joins TRBV6-1 and TRBJ1-5; D uncertain. Germline V gene data show CDR1 as MNHNS and CDR2 as SASEGT. Between the trimmed V and J ends, which lost 1 base and 0 bases, there was a span of 13 bases. The CDR3 loop spans 17 amino acids. The CDR3 DNA follows: TGTGCCAGCAGTGAAGAGCTGTTTCGCTTTAGCAATCAGCCCCAGCATTTT. Amino acid sequence: CASSEELFRFSNQPQHF.

This clonotype was seen more than once but under ten times. The rearrangement joins TRBV6-9 to TRBJ1-4; 9 bases are shared with TRBD1. The junction had 4 bases not matched to a gene; V was cut back by 6 bases and J by 5 bases. The CDR3 spans 14 residues. CDR1 and CDR2 from the germline V gene are MNHGY and SVAAGI. This chain's CDR3 is CASREGQGNEKLFF. The CDR3 nucleotides read TGTGCCAGCAGGGAGGGACAGGGAAATGAAAAACTGTTTTTT.

The rearrangement joins TRBV2 to TRBJ2-5, with 13 positions matching TRBD2. Germline V CDR1 and CDR2: SNHLY, FYNNEI. The length of the CDR3 is 15 residues. V was clipped by 7 bases and J by 7 bases; unmatched bases: 9. The CDR3 here is CASIRTSGGSVTQYF. CDR3 nucleotide sequence: TGTGCCAGCATTCGGACTAGCGGGGGTAGTGTGACCCAGTACTTC. Full variable domain (rest looked up from reference TRBV2 and TRBJ2-5): EPEVTQTPSHQVTQMGQEVILRCVPISNHLYFYWYRQILGQKVEFLVSFYNNEISEKSEIFDDQFSVERPDGSNFTLKIRSTKLEDSAMYFCASIRTSGGSVTQYFGPGTRLLVL.

This clonotype was counted many times. The chain joins TRBV28 to TRBJ1-1; a possible D gene is TRBD1 (5 bases). V lost 8 bases and J lost 11, with 18 bases in between. The CDR3 extends over 12 amino acids. The germline gives CDR1 MDHEN, CDR2 SYDVKM. CDR3: CASGKPGLRAFF. The CDR3 nucleotides read TGTGCCAGCGGAAAGCCGGGACTGAGGGCTTTCTTT. The variable domain in full, with the rest retrieved from reference TRBV28 and TRBJ1-1, is DVKVTQSSRYLVKRTGEKVFLECVQDMDHENMFWYRQDPGLGLRLIYFSYDVKMKEKGDIPEGYSVSREKKERFSLILESASTNQTSMYLCASGKPGLRAFFGQGTRLTVV.

This clonotype was seen ten or more times. This chain connects TRBV28 to TRBJ1-3; D is undetermined. Germline CDR1 is MDHEN and CDR2 is SYDVKM. V dropped 7 bases and J dropped 0 bases, with 10 bases sitting between them. The CDR3 runs to 14 residues. In DNA form, the CDR3 reads TGTGCCAGCAAACCTCATATCTCTGGAAACACCATATATTTT. This gives the protein CASKPHISGNTIYF.

A word on this clonotype: At one boundary the junction diverges from the germline segment, which might be a read error. CDR3 region: CASSLATSRPRF. CDR3 sequence (DNA): TGTGCCAGCAGTTTAGCTACTAGCCGACCAAGGTTC. The V call is TRBV28, the J call TRBJ2-5; TRBD2 might be the D (6 bases). The CDR3 extends over 12 amino acids. In germline, CDR1 is MDHEN, CDR2 SYDVKM.

Many counts were recorded for this clonotype. The V and J genes are TRBV19 and TRBJ1-1; a weak D match, TRBD1 (5 bases). CDR3 size: 14 residues. V lost 3 bases and J 5 bases, leaving 13 bases between the germline ends. From germline, CDR1 is LNHDA and CDR2 SQIVND (reference sequence). In nucleotides, the CDR3 is TGTGCCAGTAGTATTACGGCAGGGAGGACTGAAGCTTTCTTT. Its protein product is CASSITAGRTEAFF.

This clonotype appeared many times. The chain recombines TRBV18 with TRBJ2-3; D call uncertain. The germline V gene has CDR1 KGHSH and CDR2 LQKENI. The CDR3 is 15 amino acids. Trimming took 1 base from V and 2 from J, leaving 10 bases between them. The CDR3 coding sequence is TGTGCCAGCTCACCACTTGGCCAGAACACAGATACGCAGTATTTT. Translated, it gives CASSPLGQNTDTQYF.

Many counts were recorded for this clonotype. V is TRBV20-1 and J is TRBJ1-1; a weak D match, TRBD1 (5 bases). CDR3 length: 13 residues. Germline V CDR1 and CDR2: DFQATT, SNEGSKA (reference sequence). Deletions cut 0 bases from V and 4 bases from J, with 9 bases between. CDR3 amino acids: CSARDWGSTEAFF. The CDR3, as DNA: TGCAGTGCTAGAGATTGGGGGAGCACTGAAGCTTTCTTT.

The table lists this clonotype with many counts. The chain carries TRBV7-3 and TRBJ2-5, with a weak D call TRBD1 (7 bases). Germline V gene lookup returns CDR1 SGHTA and CDR2 FQGTGA. The CDR3 has 13 residues. V was shortened by 4 bases and J by 10 bases, with 16 bases between the two germline ends. DNA for the CDR3: TGTGCCAGCAGCTCCCAGGGGGGAATGGACCAGTACTTC. This encodes CASSSQGGMDQYF.

This clonotype was counted only a few times. The chain recombines TRBV5-6 with TRBJ2-7; tentatively, D is TRBD2 (5 bases). V lost 0 bases and J lost 3, with 13 bases in between. The CDR3 totals 15 residues. The germline CDR1 and CDR2 sequences are SGHDT and YYEEEE. The CDR3 region has the DNA TGTGCCAGCAGCTTGGGGGCTCGAGGGAACTACGAGCAGTACTTC. Translation: CASSLGARGNYEQYF.

This clonotype has just a few counts. J is TRBJ2-7 and V is TRBV11-3; tentative D call: TRBD2 (5 bases). Germline values: CDR1 SGHNT, CDR2 YENEEA. The CDR3 sequence is 13 residues long. The ends were cut back, 0 bases at V and 5 bases at J, with 8 bases in the middle. The CDR3 DNA is TGTGCCAGCAGCTTAGATACGGGGAACGAGCAGTACTTC. Amino acid sequence: CASSLDTGNEQYF.

This clonotype was found many times. The genes are TRBV13 and TRBJ1-2; 7 bases match TRBD1. Losses at the gene ends were 4 bases for V and 8 bases for J; bases not matched to a gene: 7. The germline CDR1 and CDR2 sequences are PRHDT and FYEKMQ (reference sequence). This CDR3 contains 13 residues. The CDR3, as DNA: TGTGCCAGCAGCTCCCGACAGGGCAGAGGCTACACCTTC. Translating gives CASSSRQGRGYTF.